Shown below are 27 T cell receptor beta chains from a single sample sequenced in a study of monozygotic twins with inflammatory bowel disease. TCRdb reprocessed the 5' RACE reads, keeping one entry per CDR3 protein, no DNA. The sample spans approximately 200,000 distinct CDR3 sequences; the ten largest clones claim roughly 7.5%. Sample: blood. Receptor source: a human donor with ulcerative colitis or Crohn's disease, or a healthy co-twin of an affected twin (not recorded which).

This chain joins TRBV6-1 and TRBJ2-7. The CDR3 covers 14 residues. Looked up from germline, CDR1 is MNHNS and CDR2 is SASEGT. The CDR3 spells CASSETTGAYEQYF.

The CDR3 loop reads CASSALADLVYEQFF. V gene TRBV7-2 combines with J gene TRBJ2-1; the D gene TCRdb calls, TRBD2, cannot be checked with no DNA. Looked up from germline, CDR1 is SGHTA and CDR2 is FQGNSA. This CDR3 region has 15 residues.

The rearrangement links TRBV7-6 to TRBJ2-1; TCRdb outputs TRBD1, but without DNA this stays unchecked. The germline V gene has CDR1 SGHVS and CDR2 FNYEAQ. The CDR3 length is 18 residues. The CDR3 sequence: CASSPSSAWTGENNEQFF.

The chain is built from TRBV6-4 and TRBJ2-3; the D call of TRBD1 rests on TCRdb alone, since no DNA is present to check it. The CDR3 consists of 13 residues. CDR1 is MRHNA, CDR2 SNTAGT, per germline. The CDR3 loop is CASRRTGTDTQYF.

The chain is built from TRBV6-2 or TRBV6-3 and TRBJ2-7. CDR1 and CDR2 from the germline V gene are MNHEY and SVGEGT. CDR3 size: 16 residues. This CDR3 is CASTRNPQKNSYEQYF.

The chain joins TRBV5-1 to TRBJ2-7; TCRdb outputs TRBD2, but without DNA this stays unchecked. This CDR3 spans 17 amino acids. The germline CDR1 and CDR2 sequences are SGHRS and YFSETQ. The CDR3: CASSPRPSGTGSYEQYF.

V is TRBV6-2 or TRBV6-3 and J is TRBJ1-2. The CDR3 is 12 amino acids. Germline V CDR1 and CDR2: MNHEY, SVGEGT. CDR3: CASSVSNYGYTF.

This rearrangement joins TRBV12-3 or TRBV12-4 to TRBJ1-5. This CDR3 is 13 amino acids long. The CDR3 protein is CASSLREDQPQHF.

V and J are TRBV7-2 and TRBJ2-5; TCRdb's D gene call, TRBD2, goes unchecked for lack of DNA. The CDR3 loop spans 17 amino acids. CDR1 is SGHTA, CDR2 FQGNSA, per germline. The chain's CDR3 is CASSFPAGLAPTETQYF. Supplemented by reference TRBV7-2 and TRBJ2-5, the full variable domain reads GAGVSQSPSNKVTEKGKDVELRCDPISGHTALYWYRQSLGQGLEFLIYFQGNSAPDKSGLPSDRFSAERTGGSVSTLTIQRTQQEDSAVYLCASSFPAGLAPTETQYFGPGTRLLVL.

The CDR3 spells CASTPIDISYGYTF. This chain connects TRBV28 to TRBJ1-2; TCRdb's D call, TRBD1, is unchecked because there is no DNA. Germline V lookup: CDR1 MDHEN, CDR2 SYDVKM. The CDR3 is 14 amino acids.

The rearrangement links TRBV20-1 to TRBJ2-7; TCRdb's assignment of TRBD1 cannot be checked, as there is no DNA. The germline V gene has CDR1 DFQATT and CDR2 SNEGSKA (reference sequence). The CDR3 sequence is 14 residues long. CDR3 sequence reads: CSAPKGQGNDEQYF.

The CDR3 sequence is CASSLAKAGYEQYF. The chain links TRBV7-2 to TRBJ2-7; checking the TCRdb D call of TRBD2 is not possible without DNA. This CDR3 has 14 amino acids. CDR1 is SGHTA and CDR2 is FQGNSA in the germline V gene. The full variable domain, its missing parts supplied by reference TRBV7-2 and TRBJ2-7, is GAGVSQSPSNKVTEKGKDVELRCDPISGHTALYWYRQSLGQGLEFLIYFQGNSAPDKSGLPSDRFSAERTGGSVSTLTIQRTQQEDSAVYLCASSLAKAGYEQYFGPGTRLTVT.

The rearrangement uses TRBV7-2 and TRBJ1-5. The germline CDR1 and CDR2 sequences are SGHTA and FQGNSA. This CDR3 comprises 15 residues. The CDR3 spells CASSTTGVGNGPQHF.

The rearrangement uses TRBV11-2 and TRBJ2-7; TCRdb proposes TRBD2, but this gene call is untestable without DNA. This CDR3 spans 14 amino acids. Germline loops: CDR1 SGHAT, CDR2 FQNNGV. CDR3 residues: CASSQTSGSREQYF.

This rearrangement joins TRBV5-1 to TRBJ2-1. The germline V gene encodes CDR1 SGHRS and CDR2 YFSETQ. There are 12 residues in the CDR3. The CDR3 loop is CASSFNSYEQFF.

The genes are TRBV2 and TRBJ2-6; checking the TCRdb D call of TRBD2 is not possible without DNA. CDR3 size: 13 residues. The germline CDR1 and CDR2 sequences are SNHLY and FYNNEI. CDR3 residues: CATRDSGANVLTF.

The chain links TRBV18 to TRBJ2-1; there is no DNA to check the TCRdb D call of TRBD2. The CDR3 sequence is 14 residues long. Per germline, CDR1 KGHSH and CDR2 LQKENI. CDR3 loop: CASSPRKEAGEQFF.

This chain uses TRBV6-2 or TRBV6-3 with TRBJ2-1; the D call of TRBD2 rests on TCRdb alone, since no DNA is present to check it. This CDR3 comprises 15 residues. CDR1 MNHEY and CDR2 SVGEGT come from the germline V gene. The CDR3 loop reads CASSLAGASYNEQFF.

The V gene is TRBV6-6, the J gene TRBJ1-2. This CDR3 is 14 amino acids long. Germline loops: CDR1 MNHNY, CDR2 SVGAGI (reference sequence). CDR3 sequence: CASSYPGRAYGYTF.

The chain is built from TRBV12-3 or TRBV12-4 and TRBJ2-2; the TCRdb call, TRBD1, lacks DNA for checking. CDR3 length: 15 amino acids. This chain's CDR3 is CASSSQGSGTGELFF.

V is TRBV3-1 and J is TRBJ2-6; lacking DNA, the TRBD1 call made by TCRdb goes unchecked. There are 18 residues in the CDR3. Looked up from germline, CDR1 is LGHDT and CDR2 is YNNKEL (reference sequence). CDR3 loop: CASSFRTGIYSGANVLTF.

The CDR3 is CASSRDRDHQPQHF. The chain couples TRBV27 to TRBJ1-5; as DNA is missing, the TRBD1 call by TCRdb cannot be tested. The CDR3 contains 14 residues. CDR1 is MNHEY, CDR2 SMNVEV, per germline (reference sequence).

The chain has TRBV5-1 and TRBJ2-7; TCRdb designates TRBD2, a call that cannot be tested without DNA. There are 14 residues in the CDR3. CDR1 and CDR2 (germline): SGHRS, YFSETQ. The CDR3 loop reads CASSLGLATYEQYF. Filled out from reference TRBV5-1 and TRBJ2-7, the complete variable domain reads KAGVTQTPRYLIKTRGQQVTLSCSPISGHRSVSWYQQTPGQGLQFLFEYFSETQRNKGNFPGRFSGRQFSNSRSEMNVSTLELGDSALYLCASSLGLATYEQYFGPGTRLTVT.

J is TRBJ1-2 and V is TRBV12-3 or TRBV12-4. This CDR3 comprises 13 residues. The CDR3 loop is CASMGFPNYGYTF.

This rearrangement joins TRBV28 to TRBJ1-5; as DNA is missing, the TRBD1 call by TCRdb cannot be tested. The CDR3 totals 15 residues. The germline CDR1 and CDR2 sequences are MDHEN and SYDVKM. CDR3 protein: CASSGRAPSYQPQHF.

The chain is built from TRBV5-6 and TRBJ1-5; TCRdb designates TRBD1, a call that cannot be tested without DNA. The CDR3 covers 14 residues. The germline V gene encodes CDR1 SGHDT and CDR2 YYEEEE. This chain's CDR3 is CASSSEQGNQPQHF. The full variable domain, rest sourced from reference TRBV5-6 and TRBJ1-5, is DAGVTQSPTHLIKTRGQQVTLRCSPKSGHDTVSWYQQALGQGPQFIFQYYEEEERQRGNFPDRFSGHQFPNYSSELNVNALLLGDSALYLCASSSEQGNQPQHFGDGTRLSIL.

This chain uses TRBV12-3 or TRBV12-4 with TRBJ1-5; with no DNA, the TCRdb D assignment of TRBD1 cannot be verified. CDR3 length: 14 amino acids. The CDR3 protein is CASSWGTADQPQHF.